The 11 T cell receptor beta chains below were found in one sample sequenced in a study of metastatic and nonmetastatic thyroid tumors. TCRdb redid the clone calls on the PCR reads using MiXCR. The table has some 20,000 clones, about 20% seen once. Among the patients, none had received any treatment before thyroid surgery. The specimen was adjacent normal tissue. The source of these receptors is a female donor with papillary thyroid cancer or a benign thyroid nodule (not recorded which). Some clones in this sample may be carry-over from other donors' samples.

V usage is TRBV7-8 and J usage is TRBJ2-3, with 13 bases lining up with TRBD2. CDR3 size: 16 residues. Looked up from germline, CDR1 is SGHVS and CDR2 is FQNEAQ. The junction had 5 bases not matched to a gene; V was cut back by 2 bases and J by 6 bases. In nucleotides, the CDR3 is TGTGCCAGCAGCTTACGGACTAGCGGGAGTTTGGATACGCAGTATTTT. Translation gives CASSLRTSGSLDTQYF.

The chain links TRBV7-9 to TRBJ1-2; 9 bases are shared with TRBD1. This CDR3 is 15 amino acids long. Germline CDR1 is SEHNR and CDR2 is FQNEAQ (reference sequence). J was trimmed by 5 bases and V by 1 base; bases with no gene match: 5. The CDR3 region has the DNA TGTGCCAGCAGCTTAGGGGCCGGACAGGGGTATGGCTACACCTTC. Protein: CASSLGAGQGYGYTF. Full variable domain (outside the CDR3, taken from reference TRBV7-9 and TRBJ1-2): DTGVSQNPRHKITKRGQNVTFRCDPISEHNRLYWYRQTLGQGPEFLTYFQNEAQLEKSRLLSDRFSAERPKGSFSTLEIQRTEQGDSAMYLCASSLGAGQGYGYTFGSGTRLTVV.

This clone was seen ten or more times. The V and J genes are TRBV6-1 and TRBJ2-7, with no clear D. Looked up from germline, CDR1 is MNHNS and CDR2 is SASEGT. The CDR3 spans 15 residues. The V gene lost 4 bases and the J gene lost 5 bases, with 18 bases spanning the gap. The CDR3, as DNA: TGTGCCAGCAGTGGGGCATCTAATATATTAGACGAGCAGTACTTC. It codes for CASSGASNILDEQYF.

This clone is categorized as medium-sized. The chain joins TRBV7-3 to TRBJ2-5; perhaps TRBD2 as D (6 bases). V was clipped by 5 bases and J by 5 bases, with 12 bases between them. This CDR3 is 13 amino acids long. Germline V gene data show CDR1 as SGHTA and CDR2 as FQGTGA. This CDR3 is CASSPGLRETQYF. The DNA for the CDR3 is TGTGCCAGCAGCCCCGGACTACGGGAGACCCAGTACTTC.

This clone appeared a single time. A much bigger clone sits one base away, suggesting this may be a read error. This CDR3 is missing its conserved last phenylalanine or tryptophan, likely due to a read error. The chain carries TRBV7-2 and TRBJ2-3, with 7 nucleotides matching TRBD2. The CDR3 spans 19 residues. CDR1 SGHTA and CDR2 FQGNSA come from the germline V gene. V dropped 5 bases and J dropped 0; count of bases not matched to a gene: 17. This CDR3 reads CASSGGSSGTYASTDTQYL. Written as DNA, the CDR3 is TGTGCCAGCAGCGGGGGGTCTAGCGGTACCTACGCTAGCACAGATACGCAGTATCTT.

This clone turned up a few times. This chain links TRBV27 with TRBJ2-7; 9 nucleotides match TRBD2. V lost 4 bases and J lost 3; bases outside the gene matches: 7. The CDR3 extends over 15 amino acids. Germline V gene lookup returns CDR1 MNHEY and CDR2 SMNVEV (reference sequence). CDR3 nucleotide sequence: TGTGCCAGCAGTTCCCTAGCGGGAATTGGCTACGAGCAGTACTTC. This gives the protein CASSSLAGIGYEQYF.

This clone has a handful of counts. This rearrangement joins TRBV6-1 to TRBJ2-7; TRBD2 aligns across 7 bases. Germline V lookup: CDR1 MNHNS, CDR2 SASEGT. CDR3 size: 16 residues. With V trimmed by 5 bases and J by 4 bases, 14 bases remained unmatched. In DNA form, the CDR3 reads TGTGCCAGCAGTTCCCTCCACAGCGGGAAGAAGTACGAGCAGTACTTC. Translating it yields CASSSLHSGKKYEQYF.

The V call is TRBV9, the J call TRBJ2-5; 8 nucleotides line up with TRBD2. The CDR3 is made up of 17 amino acids. CDR1 is SGDLS, CDR2 YYNGEE, per germline. V lost 0 bases, J lost 4 bases, and 11 bases stayed unmatched. This chain's CDR3 is CASSVGLRAGARETQYF. In DNA form, the CDR3 reads TGTGCCAGCAGCGTAGGTTTGCGAGCGGGAGCTCGAGAGACCCAGTACTTC.

This clone was seen repeatedly, ten times or more. This chain connects TRBV11-3 to TRBJ2-2; a weak D match, TRBD1 (6 bases). Germline lookup yields CDR1 SGHNT and CDR2 YENEEA. The CDR3 length is 14 residues. V lost 1 base, J lost 6 bases, and 9 bases lay in between. The CDR3: CASSLAQGSGELFF. CDR3 in DNA: TGTGCCAGCAGCTTAGCCCAGGGGTCCGGGGAGCTGTTTTTT.

V gene TRBV27 combines with J gene TRBJ2-2; D is possibly TRBD2 (5 bases). Trimming removed 6 bases at V and 3 bases at J, with 20 bases between. This CDR3 region has 17 residues. Germline assignment: CDR1 MNHEY and CDR2 SMNVEV (reference sequence). In nucleotides, the CDR3 is TGTGCCAGCAGACCCCTCGGGGAACCTGGGGACACCGGGGAGCTGTTTTTT. Translation: CASRPLGEPGDTGELFF.

The chain links TRBV6-2 or TRBV6-3 to TRBJ1-5; D perhaps matches TRBD1 (5 bases). Trimming removed 2 bases at V and 1 base at J, with 21 bases between. Per germline, CDR1 MNHEY and CDR2 SVGEGT. This CDR3 is built from 19 residues. This chain's CDR3 is CASSYPVDRGYRSNQPQHF. The CDR3 DNA reads TGTGCCAGCAGTTACCCTGTGGATAGGGGATATCGGAGCAATCAGCCCCAGCATTTT.